The 24 T cell receptor beta chains below were found in one sample sequenced in a study of early T cells in non-severe SARS-CoV-2 infection. TCRdb processed the 5' RACE reads anew with MiXCR; each CDR3 protein has one entry. The table lists more than 25,000 distinct CDR3 sequences, about 4.2% of them singletons, with 9.5% to 13% in the top ten. Sequenced: whole blood. These receptors were obtained from an adult who was a healthcare worker with PCR-confirmed SARS-CoV-2 infection or an uninfected control (not recorded which).

To note about this clonotype: It may be a read error: a sequence one base away is much more abundant. The chain employs TRBV27 and TRBJ2-4; a possible D gene is TRBD2 (5 bases). CDR1 is MNHEY and CDR2 is SMNVEV in the germline V gene (reference sequence). The CDR3 totals 16 residues. Trimming removed 2 bases at V and 2 bases at J, with 13 bases between. In DNA form, the CDR3 reads TGTGCCAGCAGTTTAGGGGAGCAAACGACCAAAAACATTCAGTACTTC. Its translation: CASSLGEQTTKNIQYF.

The CDR3 DNA follows: TGCGCCAGCAGCCTAACCGAGGGACAGGGAGGAGATACGCAGTATTTT. As protein: CASSLTEGQGGDTQYF. The rearrangement joins TRBV5-1 to TRBJ2-3; 9 bases are a match to TRBD1. CDR1 SGHRS and CDR2 YFSETQ come from the germline V gene. V lost 4 bases, J lost 5 bases, and 11 bases stayed unmatched. The CDR3 contains 16 residues.

As concerns this clonotype: A much larger clone differs by one base, so this may be a read error. The CDR3 DNA follows: TGTGCCAGCAGTGTGGGAAGCCCCAATGAGCAGTTCTTC. Its protein is CASSVGSPNEQFF. The V and J genes are TRBV2 and TRBJ2-1; no firm D call. V lost 4 bases to trimming and J lost 6 bases, with 10 bases between them. Germline V lookup: CDR1 SNHLY, CDR2 FYNNEI. The CDR3 is 13 residues long.

This clonotype has at least ten counts. The chain couples TRBV28 to TRBJ2-4; maybe TRBD2 (5 bases). V was cut by 3 bases and J by 1 base, with 13 bases left in between. This CDR3 contains 16 residues. The V gene's germline CDR1 is MDHEN and CDR2 SYDVKM. The DNA of the CDR3 is TGTGCCAGCAGTTTTTGGGGAGATTTGGCCAAAAACATTCAGTACTTC. It is translated as CASSFWGDLAKNIQYF. Drawing the rest from reference TRBV28 and TRBJ2-4, the complete variable domain is DVKVTQSSRYLVKRTGEKVFLECVQDMDHENMFWYRQDPGLGLRLIYFSYDVKMKEKGDIPEGYSVSREKKERFSLILESASTNQTSMYLCASSFWGDLAKNIQYFGAGTRLSVL.

This clonotype was recorded at least ten times. The gene calls are TRBV6-1 and TRBJ2-3; 10 nucleotides match TRBD2. CDR1 is MNHNS and CDR2 is SASEGT in the germline V gene. Trimming at V came to 7 bases and at J to 6 bases, leaving 7 bases not matched to a gene. The CDR3 sequence is 14 residues long. CDR3 in amino acids: CASTAGGLTDTQYF. CDR3 coding DNA: TGTGCCAGCACAGCGGGGGGGCTAACCGATACGCAGTATTTT.

This clonotype was recorded many times. The V and J genes are TRBV20-1 and TRBJ2-1; 13 bases map to TRBD2. Unmatched junction bases numbered 7, after V lost 5 bases and J lost 6 bases. CDR1 DFQATT and CDR2 SNEGSKA come from the germline V gene (reference sequence). There are 15 residues in the CDR3. The CDR3 reads CSAEAGTSGVNEQFF. CDR3 DNA: TGCAGTGCTGAGGCCGGGACTAGCGGGGTCAATGAGCAGTTCTTC.

This clonotype was picked up a small number of times. This chain uses TRBV3-1 with TRBJ2-2; a possible D gene is TRBD2 (5 bases). Deletions cut 1 base from V and 3 bases from J, with 9 bases between. There are 15 residues in the CDR3. Germline CDR1 and CDR2: LGHDT and YNNKEL (reference sequence). The CDR3 DNA reads as TGTGCCAGCAGCCAAGGGGAGTCCCACACCGGGGAGCTGTTTTTT. Translated: CASSQGESHTGELFF.

The chain carries TRBV14 and TRBJ2-5, with no clear D. The CDR3 is made up of 11 amino acids. Trimming stripped 1 base from V and 13 bases from J, with 10 bases between. The germline V gene encodes CDR1 SGHDN and CDR2 FVKESK. This CDR3 is CASSQGVATYF. The CDR3 DNA sequence: TGTGCCAGCAGCCAAGGGGTAGCCACGTACTTC.

This clonotype has a count of ten or more. The chain joins TRBV7-6 to TRBJ2-7, with 9 nucleotides matching TRBD1. This CDR3 is 16 amino acids long. The V gene's germline CDR1 is SGHVS and CDR2 FNYEAQ. V trimming: 5 bases; J trimming: 4 bases; junction bases outside the gene matches: 12. DNA of the CDR3: TGTGCCAGCAGCCCCTTAACCGGGACAGGGACTTACGAGCAGTACTTC. Its protein is CASSPLTGTGTYEQYF. The full variable domain, its missing parts supplied by reference TRBV7-6 and TRBJ2-7, is GAGVSQSPRYKVTKRGQDVALRCDPISGHVSLYWYRQALGQGPEFLTYFNYEAQQDKSGLPNDRFSAERPEGSISTLTIQRTEQRDSAMYRCASSPLTGTGTYEQYFGPGTRLTVT.

This clonotype was found many times. The chain carries TRBV2 and TRBJ2-7, with a tentative D call TRBD1 (6 bases). The CDR3 is 14 residues long. Trimming removed 0 bases at V and 4 bases at J, with 10 bases between. From germline, CDR1 is SNHLY and CDR2 FYNNEI. DNA for the CDR3: TGTGCCAGCAGTGAAGCGGGGGCCCAGTACGAGCAGTACTTC. Translation: CASSEAGAQYEQYF.

This chain connects TRBV28 to TRBJ2-7, with D tentatively TRBD1 (5 bases). Germline CDR1 and CDR2: MDHEN and SYDVKM. V was clipped by 3 bases and J by 0 bases, with 9 bases between them. The CDR3 is 14 amino acids. The CDR3 coding sequence is TGTGCCAGCAGTTTCAGGGTTAGCTCCTACGAGCAGTACTTC. Amino acid sequence: CASSFRVSSYEQYF. The full variable domain, its missing parts supplied by reference TRBV28 and TRBJ2-7, is DVKVTQSSRYLVKRTGEKVFLECVQDMDHENMFWYRQDPGLGLRLIYFSYDVKMKEKGDIPEGYSVSREKKERFSLILESASTNQTSMYLCASSFRVSSYEQYFGPGTRLTVT.

This clonotype was recorded at least ten times. Its ends do not fully match the called genes, so a read error is possible. The chain combines TRBV15 with TRBJ2-7; a possible D gene is TRBD1 (8 bases). CDR1 is LNHNV and CDR2 is YYDKDF in the germline V gene (reference sequence). The CDR3 is 14 amino acids. In DNA, the CDR3 is TGTGCCACCAGCGGAGACAGGGGAGGGTACGAGCAGTACTTC. This encodes CATSGDRGGYEQYF.

This clonotype has ten or more counts. This sequence joins TRBV5-6 and TRBJ1-3, with no clear D. V lost 0 bases, J lost 8 bases, and 9 bases lay in between. There are 13 residues in the CDR3. Germline lookup yields CDR1 SGHDT and CDR2 YYEEEE. The CDR3: CASSLGGFDTIYF. The CDR3 DNA reads TGTGCCAGCAGCTTGGGAGGATTCGACACCATATATTTT. Looking up the rest from reference TRBV5-6 and TRBJ1-3 gives the full variable domain: DAGVTQSPTHLIKTRGQQVTLRCSPKSGHDTVSWYQQALGQGPQFIFQYYEEEERQRGNFPDRFSGHQFPNYSSELNVNALLLGDSALYLCASSLGGFDTIYFGEGSWLTVV.

The sample holds many counts of this clonotype. This chain connects TRBV7-3 to TRBJ2-1; D might be TRBD1 or TRBD2, each matching 6 bases. The germline V and J ends were trimmed by 10 bases and 8 bases, with 9 bases remaining between them. Germline V gives CDR1 SGHTA, CDR2 FQGTGA. CDR3 length: 10 residues. The CDR3 loop is CATGGDEQFF. CDR3 nucleotide sequence: TGTGCCACCGGGGGCGATGAGCAGTTCTTC. Full variable domain (missing parts from reference TRBV7-3 and TRBJ2-1): GAGVSQTPSNKVTEKGKYVELRCDPISGHTALYWYRQSLGQGPEFLIYFQGTGAADDSGLPNDRFFAVRPEGSVSTLKIQRTERGDSAVYLCATGGDEQFFGPGTRLTVL.

This clonotype has ten or more counts. The chain joins TRBV20-1 to TRBJ2-3; 11 nucleotides match TRBD2. There are 17 residues in the CDR3. Germline CDR1 reads DFQATT; CDR2 reads SNEGSKA (reference sequence). With V trimmed by 2 bases and J by 0 bases, 7 bases remained unmatched. CDR3: CSARLLAGGRSTDTQYF. CDR3 in DNA: TGCAGTGCTAGACTCCTAGCGGGGGGCCGGAGCACAGATACGCAGTATTTT.

This clonotype was seen a few times. The rearrangement links TRBV27 to TRBJ2-7; D may be TRBD2 (6 bases). Trimming took 5 bases from V and 6 from J, leaving 17 bases between them. Germline V gene data show CDR1 as MNHEY and CDR2 as SMNVEV (reference sequence). This CDR3 has 14 residues. The CDR3 loop is CASSPIAVPFEQYF. CDR3 DNA sequence: TGTGCCAGCAGTCCGATAGCGGTCCCCTTCGAGCAGTACTTC.

This clonotype was counted at least ten times. The chain combines TRBV3-1 with TRBJ2-7; 7 positions match TRBD2. This CDR3 comprises 15 residues. Trimming removed 7 bases from V and 2 bases from J; junction bases left unmatched: 11. CDR1 is LGHDT, CDR2 YNNKEL, per germline (reference sequence). The CDR3, as DNA: TGTGCCAGCACCCCGGGAGGAAACAGAGCCTACGAGCAGTACTTC. It encodes CASTPGGNRAYEQYF.

Ten or more counts support this clonotype. The chain recombines TRBV12-3 or TRBV12-4 with TRBJ1-6; maybe TRBD1 (6 bases). This CDR3 is built from 13 residues. V was clipped by 6 bases and J by 10 bases, with 13 bases between them. DNA of the CDR3: TGTGCCAGCAGACAGGGAGGGGAATCACCCCTCCACTTT. The encoded protein is CASRQGGESPLHF.

The chain has TRBV6-4 and TRBJ2-3, with unresolved D. Trimming pared 2 bases from V and 1 base from J, leaving 10 bases between. This CDR3 contains 15 residues. Per the germline V gene, CDR1 is MRHNA and CDR2 is SNTAGT. CDR3 in amino acids: CASSDPQRGTDTQYF. The CDR3 nucleotides read TGTGCCAGCAGTGACCCCCAACGGGGCACAGATACGCAGTATTTT.

This clonotype appeared many times. The J gene is TRBJ2-3, the V gene TRBV19, with D unresolved. V was pared by 6 bases and J by 5 bases, with 9 bases between. In germline, CDR1 is LNHDA, CDR2 SQIVND (reference sequence). CDR3 length: 12 residues. DNA of the CDR3: TGTGCCAGTAGGATATCAGGAGATACGCAGTATTTT. The encoded protein is CASRISGDTQYF.

This clonotype has a count of ten or more. V is TRBV30 and J is TRBJ1-2, with 8 nucleotides matching TRBD1. This CDR3 has 14 amino acids. Germline values: CDR1 GTSNPN, CDR2 SVGIG (reference sequence). V lost 2 bases and J lost 8; bases outside the gene matches: 10. The CDR3 loop is CAWSRDRGKKGYTF. The CDR3 bases are TGTGCCTGGAGTCGCGACAGGGGTAAAAAAGGCTACACCTTC.

This clonotype was observed at least ten times. CDR3 bases: TGCGCCAGCAGTGCCCCCCATAGCGACGAGCAGTACTTC. Translated, it gives CASSAPHSDEQYF. J is TRBJ2-7 and V is TRBV5-1; TRBD2 might be the D (5 bases). This CDR3 region has 13 residues. The germline V gene has CDR1 SGHRS and CDR2 YFSETQ. Between the trimmed V and J ends, which lost 5 bases and 5 bases, there was a span of 14 bases.

This clonotype has at least ten counts. The rearrangement uses TRBV3-1 and TRBJ1-1, with D hard to call. V lost 3 bases, J lost 3 bases, and 5 bases lay in between. The CDR3 extends over 12 amino acids. CDR1 is LGHDT and CDR2 is YNNKEL in the germline V gene (reference sequence). The DNA for the CDR3 is TGTGCCAGCAGCCACCTCGACACTGAAGCTTTCTTT. Its translation: CASSHLDTEAFF.

The chain uses TRBV20-1 and TRBJ1-6; 8 bases are shared with TRBD1. The V gene's germline CDR1 is DFQATT and CDR2 SNEGSKA (reference sequence). The CDR3 is 11 residues long. Trimming took 5 bases from V and 12 from J; bases not matched to a gene: 3. This chain's CDR3 is CSAGTGLPLHF. CDR3 nucleotides: TGCAGTGCTGGGACAGGCTTACCCCTCCACTTT.